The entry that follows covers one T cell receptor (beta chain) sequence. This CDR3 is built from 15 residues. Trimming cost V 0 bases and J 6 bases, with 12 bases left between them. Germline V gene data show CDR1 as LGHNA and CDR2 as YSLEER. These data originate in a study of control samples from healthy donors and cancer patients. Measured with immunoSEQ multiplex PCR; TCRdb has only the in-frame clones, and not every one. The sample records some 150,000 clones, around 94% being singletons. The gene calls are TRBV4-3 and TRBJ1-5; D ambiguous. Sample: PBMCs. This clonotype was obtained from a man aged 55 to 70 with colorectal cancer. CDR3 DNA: TGCGCCAGCAGCCAAGAGTCAACTGGAGGTCAGCCCCAGCATTTT. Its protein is CASSQESTGGQPQHF.